This T cell receptor beta chain stems from a study of cytomegalovirus exposure and HLA in healthy donors. Study results and caveats: It was reported that the classifier diagnosed cytomegalovirus status with high specificity and sensitivity in both the original and validation cohorts.

Amplification used 60 Vbeta primers and 13 Jbeta primers. Sequencing used immunoSEQ multiplex PCR; TCRdb keeps in-frame clones, though not all of them. The sample records a few hundred thousand clones, 60% to 80% being singletons. As to this clone: Antigen specificity is unknown.

CDR3 length: 15 amino acids. Per germline, CDR1 MDHEN and CDR2 SYDVKM. The V and J ends lost 5 bases and 1 base respectively, with 13 bases between them. Although they were nominally healthy when sampled, donors likely had unrecorded immune exposures. The genes are TRBV28 and TRBJ2-3; possible D gene TRBD1, 5 bases. Input material: PBMCs. This sequence was found in a man in his late teens or twenties in good health and CMV-seronegative. The CDR3 bases are TGTGCCAGCAGTCCACAGGCCCTAGGCACAGATACGCAGTATTTT. This translates into CASSPQALGTDTQYF.